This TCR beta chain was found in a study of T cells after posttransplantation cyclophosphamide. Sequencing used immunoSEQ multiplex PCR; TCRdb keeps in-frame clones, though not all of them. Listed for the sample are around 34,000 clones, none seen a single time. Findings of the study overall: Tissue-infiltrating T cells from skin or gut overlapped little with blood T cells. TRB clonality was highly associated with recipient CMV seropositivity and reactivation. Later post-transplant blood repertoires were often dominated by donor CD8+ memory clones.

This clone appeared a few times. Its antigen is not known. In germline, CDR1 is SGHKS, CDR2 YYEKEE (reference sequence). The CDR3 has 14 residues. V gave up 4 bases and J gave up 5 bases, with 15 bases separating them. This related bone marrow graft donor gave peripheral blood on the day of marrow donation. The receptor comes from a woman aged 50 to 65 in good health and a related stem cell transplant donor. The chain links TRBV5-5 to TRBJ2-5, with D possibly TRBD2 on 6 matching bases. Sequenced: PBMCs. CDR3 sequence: CASSPEAGRETQYF. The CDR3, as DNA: TGTGCCAGCAGCCCGGAGGCAGGGAGGGAGACCCAGTACTTC. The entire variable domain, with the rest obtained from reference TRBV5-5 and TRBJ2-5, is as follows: DAGVTQSPTHLIKTRGQQVTLRCSPISGHKSVSWYQQVLGQGPQFIFQYYEKEERGRGNFPDRFSARQFPNYSSELNVNALLLGDSALYLCASSPEAGRETQYFGPGTRLLVL.